The entry that follows covers one T cell receptor beta chain sequence. Antigen specificity is unknown. Germline V gene sequence: CDR1 MNHNS, CDR2 SASEGT. This CDR3 is built from 16 residues. V was clipped by 3 bases and J by 4 bases, with 16 bases between them. The data originate from a study of cytomegalovirus exposure and HLA in healthy donors. Whole-study findings and limits: Reportedly, cytomegalovirus status was diagnosed with high sensitivity and specificity.

The PCR used 60 Vbeta and 13 Jbeta primers. Libraries were prepared by immunoSEQ multiplex PCR; TCRdb keeps only in-frame clonotypes and omits some of them. The table records 100,000 to 150,000 clones, approximately 8.8% of them present only once. The V and J genes are TRBV6-1 and TRBJ1-5; a possible D gene is TRBD1 (6 bases). What was sequenced was PBMCs. This clonotype was obtained from a man aged 35 to 55 in good health and CMV-seronegative. This chain's CDR3 is CASSDPLAGANQPQHF. Written as DNA, the CDR3 is TGTGCCAGCAGTGATCCGTTGGCAGGGGCAAATCAGCCCCAGCATTTT.